The clone carrying this T cell receptor beta chain appeared a few times. Its target is unknown. Germline CDR1 and CDR2: SGDLS and YYNGEE. Trimming left V 0 bases short and J 4 bases short, with 16 bases between. The CDR3 length is 16 residues. The data belong to a study of T cell repertoires in cytomegalovirus infection. Notes on the study in general: Cumulative public TCR beta family frequency identified carriers of CMV plus the relevant HLA.

MiXCR, run by TCRdb on the reads, gives a single entry per CDR3 protein. Among about 140,000 distinct CDR3 sequences listed, roughly 32% were seen once. This TCR derives from a human donor in good health (CMV status not recorded). Some clones in this sample may be carry-over from other donors' samples. This chain uses TRBV9 with TRBJ1-2, with D hard to call. The sample in question was CD8+ T cells from cultured PBMCs, obtained from culture after CMV antigen stimulation. In DNA form, the CDR3 reads TGTGCCAGCAGCGTAGAGTCCCTACCGGGGTTCTATGGCTACACCTTC. It translates to CASSVESLPGFYGYTF.